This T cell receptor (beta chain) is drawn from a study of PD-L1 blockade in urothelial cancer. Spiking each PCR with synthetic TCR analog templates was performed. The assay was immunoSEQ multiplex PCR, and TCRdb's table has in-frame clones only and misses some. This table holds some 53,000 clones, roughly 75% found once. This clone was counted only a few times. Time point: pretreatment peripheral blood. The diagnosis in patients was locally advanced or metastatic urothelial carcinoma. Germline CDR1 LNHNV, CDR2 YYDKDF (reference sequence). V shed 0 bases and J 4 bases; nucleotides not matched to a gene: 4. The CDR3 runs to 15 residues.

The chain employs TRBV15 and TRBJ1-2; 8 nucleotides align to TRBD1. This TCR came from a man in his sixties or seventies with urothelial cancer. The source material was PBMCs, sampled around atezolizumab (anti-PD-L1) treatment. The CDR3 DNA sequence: TGTGCCACCAGCAGAGAAGGGCAGGGGGCCTATGGCTACACCTTC. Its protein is CATSREGQGAYGYTF.